The clone carrying this TCR beta chain was counted a few times. As for time point: pre-sensitization, week 0. Treatment of the sample: therapeutic diphenylcyclopropenone sensitization with weekly scalp DPC. TCRdb independently ran MiXCR on the RACE reads; one entry per CDR3 protein. This table holds tens of thousands of distinct CDR3 sequences, over 9.5% found once. These data are taken from a study of human T cells and chemical hapten exposure. Looking at the study overall: Alopecia areata, totalis or universalis was found in mostly female patients.

V was cut by 3 bases and J by 4 bases, with 9 bases left in between. The CDR3 runs to 13 residues. Per the germline V gene, CDR1 is SGHTA and CDR2 is FQGNSA. The sequenced sample was whole blood, obtained in connection with sensitization to the hapten diphenylcyclopropenone (DPC). The source of this sequence is a woman in her forties or fifties with alopecia areata. Some clones in this sample may be carry-over from other donors' samples. The chain employs TRBV7-2 and TRBJ2-5; D gene uncertain. The CDR3 protein is CASSFGLVETQYF. For the CDR3, the DNA is TGTGCCAGCAGCTTCGGGCTAGTAGAGACCCAGTACTTC.